Listed below are T cell receptor beta chains from one sample, sequenced in a study of beta chain features in type 1 diabetes. Clones were read by immunoSEQ multiplex PCR, and TCRdb kept only the in-frame ones, dropping some. Altogether roughly 250,000 clones are present, roughly 22% being singletons, with the ten largest covering 0.028%. The sequenced material came from naive CD4+ T cells from blood. These receptors were collected from a woman aged 35 to 49 with type 1 diabetes. Both conserved end residues are part of each CDR3. The D gene is left open where the match is weak. Clone sizes are given selectively: once, few, many, or a class where the clone is expanded.

v_gene	abundance	d_gene	j_gene	CDR3nt	CDR3aa
TRBV7-2	.	.	TRBJ2-5	TGTGCCAGCAGCTTAGGAAGTAACAGGGTTGCAGAGACCCAGTACTTC	CASSLGSNRVAETQYF
TRBV6-5	.	.	TRBJ1-5	TGTGCCAGCAGGACAGGCAGGGGTCAGCCCCAGCATTTT	CASRTGRGQPQHF
TRBV7-3	.	.	TRBJ1-2	TGTGCCAGCAGCTTAACCCAGGGTGGCTATGGCTACACCTTC	CASSLTQGGYGYTF
TRBV5-6	.	.	TRBJ2-7	TGTGCCAGCAGCTTGGTCGGCTACGAGCAGTACTTC	CASSLVGYEQYF
TRBV30	.	.	TRBJ2-7	TGTGCCTGGACCCGAGGCCCATCCTACGAGCAGTACTTC	CAWTRGPSYEQYF
TRBV30	.	TRBD2	TRBJ2-1	TGTGCCTGGACTAGCGGAGAATGGGGTGAGCAGTTCTTC	CAWTSGEWGEQFF
TRBV7-9	few	TRBD1	TRBJ1-2	TGTGCCAGCAGCCATTGGGGACAGGGGCCTTATGGCTACACCTTC	CASSHWGQGPYGYTF
TRBV4-3	.	.	TRBJ1-1	TGCGCCAGCAGCCAAGAGCATGCAGGCACTGAAGCTTTCTTT	CASSQEHAGTEAFF
TRBV4-1	.	TRBD1	TRBJ2-7	TGCGCCAGCAGCCAAGGAACAGGGGGACCCTACGAGCAGTACTTC	CASSQGTGGPYEQYF
TRBV7-2	few	.	TRBJ2-7	TGTGCCAGCAGCTTAGACAGCCCCGAGCAGTACTTC	CASSLDSPEQYF
TRBV5-1	few	.	TRBJ1-1	TGCGCCAGCAGTTCGCAGGGTTCGGACACTGAAGCTTTCTTT	CASSSQGSDTEAFF
TRBV11-2	.	.	TRBJ1-4	TGTGCCAGCAGCTTAGCCGGAGGTGAAAAACTGTTTTTT	CASSLAGGEKLFF
TRBV5-1	few	.	TRBJ1-1	TGCGCCAGCAGCTTGTTTCGGGAGAACACTGAAGCTTTCTTT	CASSLFRENTEAFF
TRBV5-4	few	.	TRBJ1-1	TGTGCCAGCAGCTTGCCCCTCAACACTGAAGCTTTCTTT	CASSLPLNTEAFF
TRBV28	.	TRBD1	TRBJ2-7	TGTGCCAGCGAGTTTCCCGACAGGGCCACCTACGAGCAGTACTTC	CASEFPDRATYEQYF
TRBV19	.	.	TRBJ2-7	TGTGCCAGTAGTACGACGGACAGCTACGAGCAGTACTTC	CASSTTDSYEQYF
TRBV25-1	.	.	TRBJ2-5	TGTGCCAGCAGTGACCCTCGGAGGGCCGGGGAGACCCAGTACTTC	CASSDPRRAGETQYF
TRBV6-6	few	.	TRBJ2-7	TGTGCCAGCAGTTACTCCCAGGGAACCTACGAGCAGTACTTC	CASSYSQGTYEQYF
TRBV19	.	.	TRBJ1-5	TGTGCCAGTACCGAGAGAACAGGAAGCAATCAGCCCCAGCATTTT	CASTERTGSNQPQHF
TRBV15	.	.	TRBJ2-3	TGTGCCACCAGCAGAGAGCGGGGCCCCACAGATACGCAGTATTTT	CATSRERGPTDTQYF
TRBV9	few	TRBD2	TRBJ2-1	TGTGCCAGCAGCGCCTGGACCTCCGGGGGGGAGCAGTTCTTC	CASSAWTSGGEQFF
TRBV4-2	.	.	TRBJ2-7	TGTGCCAGCAGCCAAGATTACAGGGAAAACCCCTACGAGCAGTACTTC	CASSQDYRENPYEQYF
TRBV28	few	.	TRBJ2-1	TGTGCCAGCAGTTTTCGCGGTGAGCAGTTCTTC	CASSFRGEQFF
TRBV4-3	.	.	TRBJ1-1	TGCGCCAGCAGCCAAAGACAGATGAACACTGAAGCTTTCTTT	CASSQRQMNTEAFF
TRBV7-2	.	TRBD1	TRBJ1-6	TGTGCCAGCAGCTCTACAGGGGTCGCGGTTCGTGGCCTCCACTTT	CASSSTGVAVRGLHF
TRBV7-2	.	TRBD2	TRBJ2-3	TGTGCCAGCAGCCTTTCCGGGACTAGCGGGATTGGTACAGATACGCAGTATTTT	CASSLSGTSGIGTDTQYF
TRBV30	few	.	TRBJ1-1	TGTGCCTGGAGTACCGGTGTTGAAGCTTTCTTT	CAWSTGVEAFF
TRBV29-1	few	.	TRBJ2-3	TGCAGCGTTCTTAGCGGAGGGGTCACTGATACGCAGTATTTT	CSVLSGGVTDTQYF
TRBV4-3	few	TRBD1	TRBJ2-3	TGCGCCAGCAGCGCCCAGGGACAGCCCGGCGCAGATACGCAGTATTTT	CASSAQGQPGADTQYF
TRBV7-3	.	TRBD2	TRBJ2-1	TGTGCCAGCAGCTTGGGGACTAGCGGGGCTCTAATCTTCTTC	CASSLGTSGALIFF
TRBV18	.	.	TRBJ1-1	TGTGCCAGCTCAACGGGGAACACTGAAGCTTTCTTT	CASSTGNTEAFF
TRBV5-1	.	.	TRBJ1-1	TGCGCCAGCAGCTCCCCCGGGGACTACACTGAAGCTTTCTTT	CASSSPGDYTEAFF
TRBV6-5	few	.	TRBJ1-6	TGTGCCAGCAGTTACACCACGGGGTCCAATTCACCCCTCCACTTT	CASSYTTGSNSPLHF
TRBV4-3	few	.	TRBJ2-7	TGCGCCAGCAGCCAAGCGGTGAGGGGGGGTGTCTACGAGCAGTACTTC	CASSQAVRGGVYEQYF
TRBV6-5	.	.	TRBJ1-2	TGTGCCAGCAGTTACTCGGGGGGCTATGGCTACACCTTC	CASSYSGGYGYTF
TRBV14	.	.	TRBJ1-6	TGTGCCAGCAGCCAAGAGGATGCGGGGAATTCACCCCTCCACTTT	CASSQEDAGNSPLHF
TRBV29-1	.	TRBD1	TRBJ1-2	TGCAGCGGGAGATTTGGACAGGGCGAGGGGTATGGCTACACCTTC	CSGRFGQGEGYGYTF
TRBV29-1	few	.	TRBJ1-1	TGCAGCGTACCCCCGGGGGGCAAAGGGACTGAAGCTTTCTTT	CSVPPGGKGTEAFF
TRBV10-3	.	TRBD1	TRBJ2-1	TGTGCCATCAAGGCACAGGGGGCTAACGCTGAGCAGTTCTTC	CAIKAQGANAEQFF
TRBV9	once	TRBD2	TRBJ2-2	TGTGCCAGCAGCGATAGACTAGCGGGAATGAACACCGGGGAGCTGTTTTTT	CASSDRLAGMNTGELFF
TRBV6-5	.	TRBD1	TRBJ2-7	TGTGCCAGCAGCTCGGGACAGACCTACGAGCAGTACTTC	CASSSGQTYEQYF